Presented here are 15 T cell receptor beta chains from one specimen sequenced in a study of shared clonotypes between healthy human individuals. The protocol was immunoSEQ multiplex PCR, while the TCRdb copy is restricted to in-frame clones and leaves out a portion. There are about a million clones in the sample; over 75% occur only once, and 1.5% lies in the top ten. Sequencing was done on a sample of memory CD4+ T cells sorted from blood. The sample's subset: CD45RA-negative fraction. The receptors originated from a young man in good health.

The chain joins TRBV11-2 to TRBJ1-1; 7 bases agree with TRBD1. The V segment lost 4 bases and the J segment 9 bases; nucleotides outside the gene matches: 11. This CDR3 comprises 14 residues. The germline V gene encodes CDR1 SGHAT and CDR2 FQNNGV. CDR3 nucleotides: TGTGCCAGCAGCTCCTCCGATCAGGGGGTGAAAGCTTTCTTT. Protein sequence: CASSSSDQGVKAFF.

V is TRBV10-3 and J is TRBJ2-2; D possibly matches TRBD1 or TRBD2 (5 bases each). The CDR3 runs 15 residues. V was trimmed by 6 bases and J by 0 bases, leaving 11 bases between them. The germline CDR1 and CDR2 sequences are ENHRY and SYGVKD. CDR3 nucleotides: TGTGCCATCAGCTTACAGGACTCGAACACCGGGGAGCTGTTTTTT. It codes for CAISLQDSNTGELFF.

The chain recombines TRBV6-6 with TRBJ1-1; D call uncertain. Germline V gene sequence: CDR1 MNHNY, CDR2 SVGAGI (reference sequence). CDR3 length equals 11 residues. With 0 bases removed from V and 6 bases from J, the gap between germline ends came to 2 bases. The CDR3 DNA reads TGTGCCAGCAGTTACTCTCCTGAAGCTTTCTTT. It specifies CASSYSPEAFF.

The chain carries TRBV7-2 and TRBJ2-7; no clear D. The V gene's germline CDR1 is SGHTA and CDR2 FQGNSA. Trimming removed 0 bases from V and 9 bases from J, with 15 bases in between. This CDR3 spans 14 amino acids. CDR3 loop: CASSLAGYDGSQYF. CDR3 coding DNA: TGTGCCAGCAGCTTAGCGGGCTATGACGGTTCGCAGTACTTC.

The chain is built from TRBV7-8 and TRBJ2-7, with 9 positions matching TRBD1. V lost 5 bases, J lost 0 bases, and 5 bases stayed unmatched. Germline assignment: CDR1 SGHVS and CDR2 FQNEAQ. The CDR3 sequence is 15 residues long. Here the CDR3 DNA reads TGTGCCAGCAGCGGGGGGACAGGGAGCTCCTACGAGCAGTACTTC. Amino acid sequence: CASSGGTGSSYEQYF.

This chain uses TRBV2 with TRBJ1-1, with D unresolved. This CDR3 has 13 amino acids. Trimming took 6 bases from V and 4 from J, leaving 12 bases between them. The V gene's germline CDR1 is SNHLY and CDR2 FYNNEI. CDR3 sequence reads: CASRAAWGTEAFF. Here the CDR3 DNA reads TGTGCCAGCAGGGCCGCGTGGGGCACTGAAGCTTTCTTT.

The genes are TRBV7-2 and TRBJ2-1; perhaps D is TRBD1 or TRBD2 (5 bases each). Germline CDR1 and CDR2: SGHTA and FQGNSA. The CDR3 is 14 residues long. Trimming shortened V by 10 bases and J by 8 bases, and 21 bases separated the two germline ends. The CDR3 DNA reads TGTGCCACCAAAGGGGACCTATGGATGGATGAGCAGTTCTTC. It translates to CATKGDLWMDEQFF. Full variable domain (rest looked up from reference TRBV7-2 and TRBJ2-1): GAGVSQSPSNKVTEKGKDVELRCDPISGHTALYWYRQSLGQGLEFLIYFQGNSAPDKSGLPSDRFSAERTGGSVSTLTIQRTQQEDSAVYLCATKGDLWMDEQFFGPGTRLTVL.

This clone has at least ten counts. The chain's CDR3 is CASSQAASYTGELFF. CDR3 sequence (DNA): TGCGCCAGCAGCCAAGCGGCTAGCTACACCGGGGAGCTGTTTTTT. V and J are TRBV4-3 and TRBJ2-2; D may be TRBD2 (5 bases). V dropped 1 base and J dropped 3 bases, with 9 bases sitting between them. This CDR3 spans 15 amino acids. Germline V lookup: CDR1 LGHNA, CDR2 YSLEER.

The chain links TRBV5-6 to TRBJ1-1; D uncertain. Germline values: CDR1 SGHDT, CDR2 YYEEEE. The CDR3 covers 14 residues. Trimming cost V 4 bases and J 11 bases, with 21 bases left between them. CDR3 bases: TGTGCCAGCAGCGATACCGGCCGCACTACGCTCGCTTTCTTT. This sequence encodes CASSDTGRTTLAFF.

The chain combines TRBV19 with TRBJ2-7; possibly TRBD1 for D (5 bases). Deletions cut 3 bases from V and 3 bases from J, with 12 bases between. Germline V lookup: CDR1 LNHDA, CDR2 SQIVND (reference sequence). The CDR3 spans 14 residues. The CDR3 reads CASSIDSSIYEQYF. DNA of the CDR3: TGTGCCAGTAGTATTGACAGTTCTATCTACGAGCAGTACTTC.

The V gene is TRBV11-2, the J gene TRBJ2-1; D gene unclear. V was pared by 5 bases and J by 6 bases, with 20 bases between. This CDR3 spans 16 amino acids. Per the germline V gene, CDR1 is SGHAT and CDR2 is FQNNGV. This chain's CDR3 is CASSPESGGFGNEQFF. CDR3 DNA: TGTGCCAGCAGCCCAGAGTCAGGTGGATTCGGCAATGAGCAGTTCTTC.

Comments on this clone: At the DNA level, this CDR3 is encoded by other sequences in the same sample as well. This chain joins TRBV7-3 and TRBJ2-2, with 9 positions matching TRBD1. The trim removed 6 bases at V and 5 bases at J, leaving 4 bases unmatched. Looked up from germline, CDR1 is SGHTA and CDR2 is FQGTGA. The CDR3 is 14 amino acids. CDR3 nucleotide sequence: TGTGCCAGCAGTCTGGGACAGGGTACCGGGGAGCTGTTTTTT. Residues: CASSLGQGTGELFF.

This chain joins TRBV7-9 and TRBJ1-2, with D uncertain. Per germline, CDR1 SEHNR and CDR2 FQNEAQ (reference sequence). This CDR3 region has 12 residues. V was trimmed by 5 bases and J by 7 bases, leaving 11 bases between them. The CDR3 coding sequence is TGTGCCAGCAGCCCTAACTTGGGTGGCTACACCTTC. This encodes CASSPNLGGYTF.

The chain joins TRBV6-1 to TRBJ2-5, with TRBD2 matching 7 bases. CDR3 length: 14 amino acids. The germline V gene has CDR1 MNHNS and CDR2 SASEGT. The trim removed 4 bases at V and 1 base at J, leaving 3 bases unmatched. As DNA, the CDR3 is TGTGCCAGCAGTGTCGGCGGGAGCCAAGAGACCCAGTACTTC. Residues: CASSVGGSQETQYF.

V is TRBV7-9 and J is TRBJ2-7; D is uncertain. V was shortened by 2 bases and J by 6 bases, with 17 bases between the two germline ends. This CDR3 contains 15 residues. Germline V gene sequence: CDR1 SEHNR, CDR2 FQNEAQ (reference sequence). The CDR3 region is CASSLIGPSAAEQYF. CDR3 coding DNA: TGTGCCAGCAGCTTAATCGGTCCGTCGGCCGCCGAGCAGTACTTC.